One sample yielded the 27 T cell receptor beta chains listed below, sequenced in a study of blood T cells in healthy people across ages. Through a sample-barcoded 5' primer and a J-beta primer mix, a second PCR was run for about 7 to 12 cycles. A single record per CDR3 protein comes from TCRdb applying MiXCR to the 5' RACE reads. Of fewer than 800,000 distinct CDR3 sequences in the sample, about 34% were seen once. Sequenced sample: blood. Receptors were obtained from a woman of 80 years or more in good health.

The rearrangement uses TRBV12-3 or TRBV12-4 and TRBJ1-6, with D unresolved. The V gene lost 2 bases and the J gene lost 10 bases, with 6 bases spanning the gap. The CDR3 extends over 12 amino acids. The CDR3 region is CASSLMGSPLHF. CDR3 in DNA: TGTGCCAGCAGTTTAATGGGGTCACCCCTCCACTTT.

In regard to this clonotype: One end of the junction varies from germline; a read error may be responsible. The V gene is TRBV6-6, the J gene TRBJ1-4, with D maybe TRBD1 (5 bases). Looked up from germline, CDR1 is MNHNY and CDR2 is SVGAGI (reference sequence). This CDR3 contains 15 residues. The CDR3 loop reads CARSYTGTENEKLFF. In DNA form, the CDR3 reads TGTGCCCGCAGTTACACCGGGACCGAGAATGAAAAACTGTTTTTT.

This rearrangement joins TRBV20-1 to TRBJ2-5; 10 positions match TRBD1. CDR1 is DFQATT, CDR2 SNEGSKA, per germline (reference sequence). This CDR3 has 13 residues. With 2 bases clipped from V and 11 bases from J, the junction kept 8 bases outside the gene matches. The CDR3: CSARRTGGNEQYF. The CDR3 DNA follows: TGCAGTGCTAGAAGGACAGGGGGGAATGAGCAGTACTTC.

With regard to this clonotype: This could be a read error, since a much larger clone is one nucleotide away. J is TRBJ1-2 and V is TRBV29-1; D may be TRBD1 (5 bases). This CDR3 is 11 amino acids long. Trimming removed 7 bases from V and 6 bases from J, with 12 bases in between. Germline V gene data show CDR1 as SQVTM and CDR2 as ANQGSEA. CDR3 sequence reads: CSAGRGDGYTF. For the CDR3, the DNA is TGCAGCGCAGGACGGGGGGATGGCTACACCTTC.

This clonotype has a handful of counts. This chain connects TRBV15 to TRBJ1-5, with a possible D match to TRBD1 (5 bases). Trimming shortened V by 1 base and J by 4 bases, and 11 bases separated the two germline ends. Germline assignment: CDR1 LNHNV and CDR2 YYDKDF (reference sequence). This CDR3 comprises 15 residues. The CDR3 is CATSRAGTVNQPQHF. Written as DNA, the CDR3 is TGTGCCACCAGCAGAGCCGGGACTGTTAATCAGCCCCAGCATTTT.

For this clonotype: This may be a read error: a much more frequent sequence differs by one nucleotide. The rearrangement uses TRBV20-1 and TRBJ2-3; 8 bases are a match to TRBD2. The ends lost 3 bases at V and 2 bases at J; junction bases unmatched: 10. CDR1 and CDR2 from the germline V gene are DFQATT and SNEGSKA (reference sequence). The CDR3 sequence is 16 residues long. The CDR3 reads CSASIGRAGATDTQYF. The CDR3, as DNA: TGCAGTGCTAGTATAGGACGAGCGGGGGCCACAGATACGCAGTATTTT.

This clonotype was seen ten or more times. The chain employs TRBV13 and TRBJ2-4, with 9 bases fitting TRBD2. The CDR3 sequence is 15 residues long. The junction had 2 bases not matched to a gene; V was cut back by 2 bases and J by 3 bases. Germline CDR1 is PRHDT and CDR2 is FYEKMQ (reference sequence). The CDR3 region is CASSLMTSGKNIQYF. The CDR3 nucleotides read TGTGCCAGCAGCTTAATGACTAGCGGCAAAAACATTCAGTACTTC.

This clonotype was seen only a few times. A much bigger clone sits one base away, suggesting this may be a read error. V is TRBV6-5 and J is TRBJ1-2, with D uncertain. Germline assignment: CDR1 MNHEY and CDR2 SVGAGI. The CDR3 is 14 residues long. The CDR3 DNA reads as TGTGCCTGCAGTTACTCAGGCGCTCACCGGGGCTACACCTTC. Its protein product is CACSYSGAHRGYTF.

This clonotype occurred many times. V and J are TRBV7-8 and TRBJ1-1; D unclear. This CDR3 spans 12 amino acids. With 3 bases removed from V and 4 bases from J, the gap between germline ends came to 6 bases. Germline V gene sequence: CDR1 SGHVS, CDR2 FQNEAQ. The CDR3 DNA is TGTGCCAGCAGCTTTCTGGGCACTGAAGCTTTCTTT. This translates into CASSFLGTEAFF.

This clonotype was counted ten times or more. J is TRBJ1-2 and V is TRBV7-6, with 9 bases identical to TRBD1. The V gene end was trimmed by 5 bases and the J gene end by 9 bases; junction bases not matched to a gene: 13. The CDR3 loop spans 15 amino acids. Germline loops: CDR1 SGHVS, CDR2 FNYEAQ. CDR3 loop: CASSPSGTGTISYTF. The CDR3 DNA reads TGTGCCAGCAGCCCCTCCGGGACAGGGACTATAAGCTACACCTTC.

In its sample, this clonotype was seen many times. The J gene is TRBJ1-5, the V gene TRBV6-2 or TRBV6-3; 7 bases line up with TRBD1. CDR1 is MNHEY, CDR2 SVGEGT, per germline. CDR3 size: 14 residues. The V gene end was trimmed by 5 bases and the J gene end by 7 bases; junction bases not matched to a gene: 8. CDR3 sequence (DNA): TGTGCCAGCAGTCAACAGGGGATGGGGCAGCCCCAGCATTTT. Translated, it gives CASSQQGMGQPQHF.

In this sample, this clonotype turned up many times. Here the CDR3 reads CASSGELGNEQFF. Written as DNA, the CDR3 is TGTGCCAGCAGTGGCGAACTAGGCAATGAGCAGTTCTTC. This sequence joins TRBV6-4 and TRBJ2-1; D may be TRBD2 (5 bases). The CDR3 has 13 residues. CDR1 and CDR2 from the germline V gene are MRHNA and SNTAGT. Trimming left V 4 bases short and J 6 bases short, with 10 bases between.

This clonotype has only a few counts. The J gene is TRBJ1-3, the V gene TRBV15; no firm D call. Germline V gene lookup returns CDR1 LNHNV and CDR2 YYDKDF (reference sequence). The CDR3 is 16 residues long. The V end was cut by 1 base, the J end by 0 bases, with 10 bases between. The CDR3 region has the DNA TGTGCCACCAGCAGAGCGGGGTCACGCTCTGGAAACACCATATATTTT. Protein product: CATSRAGSRSGNTIYF. The whole variable domain, filled in from reference TRBV15 and TRBJ1-3, reads DAMVIQNPRYQVTQFGKPVTLSCSQTLNHNVMYWYQQKSSQAPKLLFHYYDKDFNNEADTPDNFQSRRPNTSFCFLDIRSPGLGDTAMYLCATSRAGSRSGNTIYFGEGSWLTVV.

Many counts were recorded for this clonotype. The V call is TRBV6-5, the J call TRBJ2-7, with D hard to call. CDR1 MNHEY and CDR2 SVGAGI come from the germline V gene. The CDR3 is made up of 10 amino acids. V shed 4 bases and J shed 6 bases, with 4 bases lying between them. The CDR3 here is CASSFPEQYF. The CDR3, as DNA: TGTGCCAGCAGTTTTCCCGAGCAGTACTTC.

Concerning this clonotype itself: This clone may be a read error of a much larger clone one base away. V is TRBV6-6 and J is TRBJ2-1, with a weak D call TRBD1 (6 bases). Trimming took off 8 bases at V and 13 bases at J, with 24 bases between the two ends. This CDR3 is 14 amino acids long. Germline V CDR1 and CDR2: MNHNY, SVGAGI (reference sequence). DNA of the CDR3: TGTGCCAGCGCCCCCGGACAGCCTGGGGAGACCCAGTTCTTC. Residues: CASAPGQPGETQFF.

There are a few counts of this clonotype. The chain is built from TRBV30 and TRBJ2-1; D is tentatively TRBD1 or TRBD2 (5 bases each). Germline-derived CDR1 and CDR2 are GTSNPN and SVGIG (reference sequence). The CDR3 contains 12 residues. The germline V and J ends were trimmed by 3 bases and 10 bases, with 13 bases remaining between them. The CDR3: CAWSRRESEQFF. The CDR3, as DNA: TGTGCCTGGAGCCGCAGGGAGTCGGAGCAGTTCTTC.

This clonotype appeared many times. Mismatch with germline at one junction end may stem from a read error. The chain employs TRBV5-1 and TRBJ1-1; 10 bases are shared with TRBD1. CDR1 and CDR2 from the germline V gene are SGHRS and YFSETQ. The CDR3 runs 15 residues. This CDR3 is CASSLGTGVNTEAFF. For the CDR3, the DNA is TGTGCCAGCAGCTTGGGGACAGGGGTGAACACTGAAGCTTTCTTT.

Ten or more counts support this clonotype. The V and J genes are TRBV14 and TRBJ1-1; the D is unclear. This CDR3 has 15 amino acids. V lost 1 base, J lost 3 bases, and 12 bases lay in between. Germline CDR1 reads SGHDN; CDR2 reads FVKESK. The chain's CDR3 is CASSQVEGRDTEAFF. CDR3 DNA: TGTGCCAGCAGCCAAGTCGAGGGTAGGGACACTGAAGCTTTCTTT.

This clonotype was seen many times. This sequence joins TRBV4-2 and TRBJ2-3; 7 nucleotides line up with TRBD1. Germline CDR1 is LGHNA and CDR2 is YNFKEQ. The CDR3 is 15 amino acids. The V and J ends lost 6 bases and 1 base, in that order; junction bases with no gene match: 7. The CDR3 region is CASSPFDRGTDTQYF. Written as DNA, the CDR3 is TGTGCCAGCAGTCCTTTCGACAGGGGCACAGATACGCAGTATTTT.

V usage is TRBV30 and J usage is TRBJ2-1, with 7 bases matching TRBD2. The CDR3 has 15 amino acids. V gave up 1 base and J gave up 13 bases; unmatched junction bases: 16. Germline values: CDR1 GTSNPN, CDR2 SVGIG (reference sequence). This CDR3 reads CAWSEVAGPLETQFF. In DNA form, the CDR3 reads TGTGCCTGGAGTGAGGTAGCGGGCCCCTTAGAGACCCAGTTCTTC.

There are many counts of this clonotype. The rearrangement joins TRBV29-1 to TRBJ2-1; 12 bases line up with TRBD2. The CDR3 covers 14 residues. Looked up from germline, CDR1 is SQVTM and CDR2 is ANQGSEA. The J segment lost 4 bases and the V segment lost 5 bases, leaving 3 bases of the junction unmatched. As DNA, the CDR3 is TGCAGCGTTTGGACTAGCGGGGATTACAATGAGCAGTTCTTC. It translates to CSVWTSGDYNEQFF.

The chain uses TRBV20-1 and TRBJ1-1; D uncertain. V lost 6 bases, J lost 3 bases, and 17 bases lay in between. The CDR3 spans 14 residues. Germline-derived CDR1 and CDR2 are DFQATT and SNEGSKA (reference sequence). The CDR3 reads CSAPVGGWDTEAFF. CDR3 in DNA: TGCAGTGCCCCCGTGGGAGGTTGGGACACTGAAGCTTTCTTT.

Points on this clonotype: Its ends do not fully match the called genes, so a read error is possible. This chain connects TRBV4-2 to TRBJ1-1; no clear D gene. The germline gives CDR1 LGHNA, CDR2 YNFKEQ. CDR3 size: 14 residues. The chain's CDR3 is CVSSQMVMSTEAFF. CDR3 coding DNA: TGTGTCAGCAGCCAGATGGTTATGAGCACTGAAGCTTTCTTT.

In regard to this clonotype: At one end the junction does not follow the germline gene, possibly because of a read error. The chain is built from TRBV7-7 and TRBJ2-7; D may be TRBD1 (6 bases). The end of the DNA is better explained by TRBJ2-5, so the J call may be wrong. This CDR3 region has 16 residues. The germline gives CDR1 SSHAT, CDR2 FNYEAQ (reference sequence). Here the CDR3 DNA reads TGTGCTAGCAGTCCTTACGGGACATCCCGGGGAGAGACCCAGTACTTC. As protein: CASSPYGTSRGETQYF.

This clonotype has a count of ten or more. The CDR3 sequence is CASSHGQGSGGYTF. CDR3 nucleotides: TGTGCCAGCAGCCACGGACAGGGGAGTGGTGGCTACACCTTC. V gene TRBV6-6 combines with J gene TRBJ1-2; 9 nucleotides agree with TRBD1. Germline CDR1 reads MNHNY; CDR2 reads SVGAGI (reference sequence). The CDR3 runs to 14 residues. V shed 6 bases and J 7 bases; nucleotides not matched to a gene: 9.

As regards this clonotype: This may be a read error, as it is one base from a much larger clone. The chain couples TRBV6-2 or TRBV6-3 to TRBJ2-7; 8 bases fit TRBD2. The length of the CDR3 is 15 residues. The ends lost 6 bases at V and 7 bases at J; junction bases unmatched: 14. The germline gives CDR1 MNHEY, CDR2 SVGEGT. CDR3 coding DNA: TGTGCCAGCAGAGTTCCGGGACTAGGGTACAATGAGCAGTACTTC. This translates into CASRVPGLGYNEQYF.

The gene calls are TRBV19 and TRBJ2-3; 10 bases fit TRBD2. Per the germline V gene, CDR1 is LNHDA and CDR2 is SQIVND (reference sequence). This CDR3 is built from 15 residues. Trimming at V came to 6 bases and at J to 9 bases, leaving 12 bases not matched to a gene. The CDR3 sequence: CASRPRSGGADTQYF. The CDR3 nucleotides read TGTGCCAGTAGGCCAAGGAGCGGGGGGGCGGACACGCAGTATTTT.